One and the same sample provided the 12 T cell receptor beta chains below, sequenced in a study of early T cells in non-severe SARS-CoV-2 infection (dated by TCRdb to the early 2020s). Libraries were constructed by 5' RACE. Data came from a NextSeq 500. The public reads were run again by TCRdb, first through fastp at Q25 and then through MiXCR, and only productive beta chains were kept. Each entry merges the rows of one CDR3 protein and shows their most common DNA and genes. A total of about 40,000 distinct CDR3 sequences appear in this sample, about 23% of them only once. The ten top clones hold roughly 4.2% of the sample. The specimen comprised whole blood, sampled at baseline. These receptors were collected from an adult who was a healthcare worker with PCR-confirmed SARS-CoV-2 infection or an uninfected control (not recorded which).

This clonotype has a handful of counts. The chain has TRBV14 and TRBJ1-2, with D possibly matching TRBD1 (6 bases). Germline V lookup: CDR1 SGHDN, CDR2 FVKESK. V was clipped by 5 bases and J by 6 bases, with 28 bases between them. The CDR3 runs 18 residues. CDR3 nucleotide sequence: TGTGCCAGCAGCTCGAATGAAGTGCTCCGGGACAATTATCATGGCTACACCTTC. Residues: CASSSNEVLRDNYHGYTF.

This clonotype appeared a few times. The chain is built from TRBV23-1 and TRBJ2-3, with D unresolved. TRBV23-1 is marked as an open reading frame, function uncertain. The CDR3 is 12 amino acids. V gave up 10 bases and J gave up 5 bases, with 13 bases separating them. CDR3 sequence reads: CANIRCIDTQYF. CDR3 sequence (DNA): TGCGCCAACATTAGGTGCATAGATACGCAGTATTTT.

This rearrangement joins TRBV27 to TRBJ2-3, with 8 bases that match TRBD1. V trimming: 5 bases; J trimming: 4 bases; junction bases outside the gene matches: 11. Germline CDR1 reads MNHEY; CDR2 reads SMNVEV (reference sequence). The CDR3 has 16 residues. The chain's CDR3 is CASSPSTGEDADTQYF. The CDR3 bases are TGTGCCAGCAGTCCCTCGACAGGGGAGGACGCAGATACGCAGTATTTT.

This clonotype was counted only a few times. The chain carries TRBV25-1 and TRBJ1-1, with D uncertain. Trimming shortened V by 8 bases and J by 0 bases, and 7 bases separated the two germline ends. Germline assignment: CDR1 MGHDK and CDR2 SYGVNS. The CDR3 runs 12 residues. CDR3 nucleotides: TGTGCCAGCTCGCAGTTGAACACTGAAGCTTTCTTT. Residues: CASSQLNTEAFF.

This chain joins TRBV5-1 and TRBJ1-6, with TRBD1 matching 7 bases. Losses at the gene ends were 4 bases for V and 6 bases for J; bases not matched to a gene: 7. The germline V gene has CDR1 SGHRS and CDR2 YFSETQ. The length of the CDR3 is 15 residues. CDR3 residues: CASSPGRDSNSPLHF. The CDR3 DNA reads TGCGCCAGCAGCCCAGGAAGGGACAGTAATTCACCCCTCCACTTT. The entire variable domain, with the rest obtained from reference TRBV5-1 and TRBJ1-6, is as follows: KAGVTQTPRYLIKTRGQQVTLSCSPISGHRSVSWYQQTPGQGLQFLFEYFSETQRNKGNFPGRFSGRQFSNSRSEMNVSTLELGDSALYLCASSPGRDSNSPLHFGNGTRLTVT.

The chain couples TRBV12-3 or TRBV12-4 to TRBJ2-5; TRBD2 agrees at 10 bases. V dropped 5 bases and J dropped 5; count of bases not matched to a gene: 8. This CDR3 is 15 amino acids long. The CDR3 loop is CASSRSGGALETQYF. CDR3 bases: TGTGCCAGCAGTAGAAGCGGGGGGGCCTTGGAGACCCAGTACTTC.

This clonotype was found a few times. V usage is TRBV24-1 and J usage is TRBJ2-2, with 8 bases fitting TRBD1. CDR3 length: 16 residues. J was trimmed by 4 bases and V by 4 bases; bases with no gene match: 7. From germline, CDR1 is KGHDR and CDR2 SFDVKD. CDR3 residues: CATSDSGTGPTGELFF. For the CDR3, the DNA is TGTGCCACCAGTGACTCGGGGACAGGACCCACCGGGGAGCTGTTTTTT.

The chain links TRBV13 to TRBJ2-7; weak D call: TRBD1 (6 bases). The CDR3 loop spans 16 amino acids. CDR1 is PRHDT and CDR2 is FYEKMQ in the germline V gene (reference sequence). Trimming pared 1 base from V and 2 bases from J, leaving 15 bases between. CDR3 loop: CASSLVPGAGPYEQYF. Here the CDR3 DNA reads TGTGCCAGCAGCTTAGTGCCAGGGGCAGGGCCCTACGAGCAGTACTTC.

This chain connects TRBV12-3 or TRBV12-4 to TRBJ1-1, with 7 bases aligning to TRBD1. The CDR3 is 14 residues long. Losses at the gene ends were 4 bases for V and 7 bases for J; bases not matched to a gene: 9. The CDR3 sequence: CASSSGQPRGEAFF. CDR3 sequence (DNA): TGTGCCAGCAGTTCGGGACAGCCGCGGGGTGAAGCTTTCTTT.

This clonotype has a handful of counts. CDR3 region: CASSLAPAGGNDEQYF. CDR3 bases: TGCGCCAGCAGCTTGGCCCCAGCGGGGGGGAACGACGAGCAGTACTTC. V usage is TRBV5-1 and J usage is TRBJ2-7, with 10 nucleotides matching TRBD2. The germline V gene encodes CDR1 SGHRS and CDR2 YFSETQ. The CDR3 totals 16 residues. Germline trimming cut 0 bases from V and 5 bases from J; bases unmatched to any gene: 8.

The chain is built from TRBV13 and TRBJ1-1, with a weak D call TRBD1 (5 bases). CDR1 is PRHDT, CDR2 FYEKMQ, per germline (reference sequence). The ends were cut back, 5 bases at V and 2 bases at J, with 12 bases in the middle. The CDR3 totals 14 residues. The CDR3 nucleotides read TGTGCCAGCAGCCCTGAGGGGATTAACACTGAAGCTTTCTTT. Translation gives CASSPEGINTEAFF.

There are a few counts of this clonotype. The chain recombines TRBV11-2 with TRBJ2-7; a possible D gene is TRBD1 (6 bases). Trimming removed 2 bases from V and 4 bases from J, with 12 bases in between. The CDR3 loop spans 14 amino acids. Germline V gene sequence: CDR1 SGHAT, CDR2 FQNNGV. This chain's CDR3 is CASSLRAGAYEQYF. The CDR3 DNA reads as TGTGCCAGCAGCTTACGGGCAGGGGCGTACGAGCAGTACTTC.